One T cell receptor beta chain is described in this entry. This entry comes from a study of blood T cell repertoires in COVID-19. About the research overall: Two negative PCRs, clearance, or symptom resolution were required of recovered Cohort 3 donors. PBMCs, B-cell-depleted T cells, or T cells were the source of the cDNA or gDNA that made up the material.

Trimming took off 6 bases at V and 6 bases at J, with 21 bases between the two ends. CDR1 is MDHEN, CDR2 SYDVKM, per germline. The CDR3 runs to 16 residues. The method was immunoSEQ multiplex PCR; TCRdb's version includes in-frame clones alone and lacks a portion of them. The data show fewer than 200,000 clones, with roughly nine tenths seen just once and roughly 24% held by the top ten. Categorization into cohorts depended on clinical history that participants reported. V is TRBV28 and J is TRBJ2-1; no definite D call. The sample was PBMCs or T cells enriched from blood (not recorded which). This TCR was recovered from a woman aged 40 to 50 in a cohort exposed to, infected with or recovered from COVID-19 (not recorded which). The CDR3 DNA is TGTGCCAGCAGCCGCACGAGGAATATACTCACCAATGAGCAGTTCTTC. It is translated as CASSRTRNILTNEQFF.